This T cell receptor beta chain came from a study of blood T cells in healthy people across ages. Collection of 8.5 to 10 milliliters of peripheral blood was performed for each donor. Isolation per sample recovered at least 7 million PBMCs. This clonotype was observed at least ten times. Its antigen remains unidentified. Germline-derived CDR1 and CDR2 are MRHNA and SNTAGT. CDR3 length: 14 residues. Trimming cost V 0 bases and J 6 bases; bases outside gene matches: 1. Primers used in a second PCR of about 7 to 11 cycles were a sample-barcoded 5' primer and a J-beta primer mix. TCRdb re-called the 5' RACE reads through MiXCR, storing one row per CDR3 protein. The sample holds around 900,000 distinct CDR3 sequences, 25% to 30% seen once. Study findings and constraints: Donors of long life had a larger count of naive CD4+ cells and greater diversity than aged donors. A strong correlation was seen between TCR beta diversity and naive T cell percentage.

The V call is TRBV6-4, the J call TRBJ2-1; 8 bases fit TRBD1. The receptor comes from an elderly woman in good health. Sequencing was performed on blood. The CDR3: CASSDSDRVNEQFF. The CDR3 nucleotides read TGTGCCAGCAGTGACTCGGACAGGGTCAATGAGCAGTTCTTC.